The 19 T cell receptor beta chains below all came from one sample that was sequenced in a study of blood T cells in healthy people across ages. Primers used in a second PCR of about 6 to 11 cycles were a sample-barcoded 5' primer and a J-beta primer mix. TCRdb ran MiXCR on the 5' RACE reads and lists one entry per CDR3 protein. The repertoire holds some 900,000 distinct CDR3 sequences, with about 28% as singletons. The sequenced material came from blood. The source is a woman of 80 years or more in good health.

The V call is TRBV7-2, the J call TRBJ1-6; D remains ambiguous. V gave up 3 bases and J gave up 5 bases, with 8 bases separating them. This CDR3 comprises 14 residues. CDR1 and CDR2 from the germline V gene are SGHTA and FQGNSA. The CDR3 DNA reads TGTGCCAGCAGCTTGGAGGGTAATAATTCACCCCTCCACTTT. Protein sequence: CASSLEGNNSPLHF. The whole variable domain, filled in from reference TRBV7-2 and TRBJ1-6, reads GAGVSQSPSNKVTEKGKDVELRCDPISGHTALYWYRQSLGQGLEFLIYFQGNSAPDKSGLPSDRFSAERTGGSVSTLTIQRTQQEDSAVYLCASSLEGNNSPLHFGNGTRLTVT.

The CDR3 protein is CSASPTGYTEAFF. The CDR3 bases are TGCAGTGCTAGCCCGACAGGGTACACTGAAGCTTTCTTT. The rearrangement uses TRBV20-1 and TRBJ1-1; 7 positions agree with TRBD1. Germline trimming cut 3 bases from V and 3 bases from J; bases unmatched to any gene: 4. CDR3 size: 13 residues. Germline V gene lookup returns CDR1 DFQATT and CDR2 SNEGSKA (reference sequence).

Worth noting for this clonotype: An end of the junction differs from the germline gene, which may be a read error. This chain connects TRBV12-3 or TRBV12-4 to TRBJ2-3, with 7 bases lining up with TRBD1. The CDR3 is 15 residues long. In DNA form, the CDR3 reads TGTGCCAGCAGCCCAGACAGGGTGAGCACAGATGCGCAGTATTTT. Translated, it gives CASSPDRVSTDAQYF.

Of note for this clonotype: A much larger clone differs from this one at a single base, so this may be a read error. This chain uses TRBV10-3 with TRBJ2-1; TRBD1 aligns across 9 bases. Germline values: CDR1 ENHRY, CDR2 SYGVKD. The CDR3 totals 14 residues. The J segment lost 8 bases and the V segment lost 4 bases, leaving 6 bases of the junction unmatched. The DNA for the CDR3 is TGTGCCATCAGTGGGACAGGGGAATACGATGAGCAGTTCTTC. Translating gives CAISGTGEYDEQFF.

The table lists this clonotype with many counts. This chain joins TRBV20-1 and TRBJ2-7, with TRBD2 matching 8 bases. The CDR3 has 14 amino acids. Per germline, CDR1 DFQATT and CDR2 SNEGSKA (reference sequence). J gave up 2 bases and V 6 bases, and 9 bases lay outside the gene matches. The CDR3 DNA reads TGCAGTGCGAGGCCTATAGCGGGGACCTACGAGCAGTACTTC. It specifies CSARPIAGTYEQYF.

This clonotype was recorded a few times. A single base separates this from a much larger clone, so it may be a read error. This sequence joins TRBV5-1 and TRBJ2-1, with TRBD1 identical over 9 bases. Germline lookup yields CDR1 SGHRS and CDR2 YFSETQ. The CDR3 loop spans 15 amino acids. Trimming took 0 bases from V and 12 from J; bases not matched to a gene: 10. In DNA form, the CDR3 reads TGCGCCAGCAGCTTGGGACAGGGGGGAGTTAGTGGGCAGTTCTTC. It specifies CASSLGQGGVSGQFF.

This clonotype was picked up many times. The chain uses TRBV6-2 or TRBV6-3 and TRBJ2-5; a possible D gene is TRBD2 (5 bases). The CDR3 loop spans 12 amino acids. V gave up 10 bases and J gave up 8 bases, with 17 bases separating them. The germline CDR1 and CDR2 sequences are MNHEY and SVGEGT. The CDR3 nucleotides are TGTGCCACCGGGTCCGGGCGGGCAACCCAGTACTTC. Translation gives CATGSGRATQYF.

V and J are TRBV5-1 and TRBJ2-3; D possibly corresponds to TRBD2 (6 bases). The germline gives CDR1 SGHRS, CDR2 YFSETQ. The V end lost 0 bases, the J end lost 4 bases, and 27 bases lay between the germline ends. This CDR3 has 20 residues. The CDR3 DNA reads TGCGCCAGCAGCTTGGGAATAGCGGAGGGCCAACTTCACTTAGCAGATACGCAGTATTTT. Its translation is CASSLGIAEGQLHLADTQYF.

Of note for this clonotype: The junction differs from germline at one of its ends, possibly a read error. Here the CDR3 reads CARSQETGRKNIQYF. The CDR3 bases are TGCGCCCGCAGCCAAGAGACAGGGCGCAAAAACATTCAGTACTTC. The chain couples TRBV4-1 to TRBJ2-4, with 7 bases lining up with TRBD1. This CDR3 is built from 15 residues. Germline V CDR1 and CDR2: MGHRA, YSYEKL.

This clonotype was found once. The genes are TRBV4-3 and TRBJ2-7; weak D call: TRBD1 (9 bases). From germline, CDR1 is LGHNA and CDR2 YSLEER. The ends were cut back, 3 bases at V and 2 bases at J, with 17 bases in the middle. This CDR3 is built from 16 residues. CDR3 amino acids: CASSHSGTGYPYEQYF. For the CDR3, the DNA is TGCGCCAGCAGCCATAGCGGGACAGGGTATCCCTACGAGCAGTACTTC.

The chain recombines TRBV10-3 with TRBJ2-5; D possibly uses TRBD1 or TRBD2 (5 bases each). Germline V lookup: CDR1 ENHRY, CDR2 SYGVKD. The CDR3 contains 13 residues. Trimming took 6 bases from V and 11 from J, leaving 19 bases between them. The CDR3 spells CAIRPGKDNEQYF. CDR3 bases: TGTGCCATCAGACCGGGGAAGGACAATGAGCAGTACTTC.

Details on this clonotype: One end of the junction is discordant with germline, which a read error may explain. The rearrangement joins TRBV10-3 to TRBJ2-3, with 14 bases identical to TRBD2. There are 14 residues in the CDR3. Germline V gene lookup returns CDR1 ENHRY and CDR2 SYGVKD. In DNA, the CDR3 is TGCGCCACGGGACTAGCGGGAGGCACAGATACGCAGTATTTT. It translates to CATGLAGGTDTQYF.

The chain recombines TRBV21-1 with TRBJ1-4; the D segment call TRBD1 is taken from the table without a DNA check. TRBV21-1 is deemed a pseudogene. The CDR3 consists of 15 residues. The CDR3: CASTDRVSTNEKLFF. CDR3 nucleotides: TGTGCCAGCACCGACAGGGTTTCAACTAATGAAAAACTGTTTTTT.

This clonotype was detected ten times or more. The chain links TRBV4-2 to TRBJ2-3; possible D gene TRBD2, 5 bases. This CDR3 spans 14 amino acids. The V end lost 1 base, the J end lost 2 bases, and 7 bases lay between the germline ends. CDR1 and CDR2 (germline): LGHNA, YNFKEQ. The CDR3 is CASSQATNTDTQYF. DNA of the CDR3: TGTGCCAGCAGCCAAGCGACTAACACAGATACGCAGTATTTT.

The rearrangement uses TRBV7-2 and TRBJ2-3; 7 bases map to TRBD2. Germline values: CDR1 SGHTA, CDR2 FQGNSA. The V gene end was trimmed by 2 bases and the J gene end by 1 base; junction bases not matched to a gene: 3. The CDR3 is made up of 15 amino acids. CDR3 in DNA: TGTGCCAGCAGCTTACCAGGGAGGGGCACAGATACGCAGTATTTT. This translates into CASSLPGRGTDTQYF.

A few counts support this clonotype. The chain combines TRBV7-9 with TRBJ2-3, with 10 bases identical to TRBD1. Trimming cost V 4 bases and J 2 bases; bases outside gene matches: 6. Germline CDR1 is SEHNR and CDR2 is FQNEAQ (reference sequence). This CDR3 comprises 16 residues. This CDR3 reads CASSSGTGEYTDTQYF. The DNA of the CDR3 is TGTGCCAGCAGCTCAGGGACAGGGGAATACACAGATACGCAGTATTTT.

As to this clonotype: Just one base apart from a much larger clone, this may be a read error. The chain has TRBV6-2 or TRBV6-3 and TRBJ2-3, with D unresolved. Trimming took 2 bases from V and 4 from J, leaving 10 bases between them. This CDR3 is built from 14 residues. The germline V gene has CDR1 MNHEY and CDR2 SVGEGT. CDR3 residues: CASSYGHAADTQYF. The CDR3, as DNA: TGTGCCAGCAGTTACGGTCACGCGGCAGATACGCAGTATTTT.

J is TRBJ2-1 and V is TRBV29-1, with 10 bases fitting TRBD1. The germline gives CDR1 SQVTM, CDR2 ANQGSEA. V trimming: 2 bases; J trimming: 3 bases; junction bases outside the gene matches: 4. The CDR3 length is 15 residues. CDR3 amino acids: CSVESGQGDYNEQFF. Written as DNA, the CDR3 is TGCAGCGTTGAATCAGGACAGGGGGACTACAATGAGCAGTTCTTC.

The chain recombines TRBV28 with TRBJ2-3; the match to TRBD1 covers 12 bases. The V segment lost 1 base and the J segment 5 bases; nucleotides outside the gene matches: 4. The length of the CDR3 is 16 residues. Germline V gene lookup returns CDR1 MDHEN and CDR2 SYDVKM. In DNA form, the CDR3 reads TGTGCCAGCAGTTTATCGGGACAGGGGGCTGTAGATACGCAGTATTTT. Translating it yields CASSLSGQGAVDTQYF. The whole variable domain, remainder taken from reference TRBV28 and TRBJ2-3, is DVKVTQSSRYLVKRTGEKVFLECVQDMDHENMFWYRQDPGLGLRLIYFSYDVKMKEKGDIPEGYSVSREKKERFSLILESASTNQTSMYLCASSLSGQGAVDTQYFGPGTRLTVL.